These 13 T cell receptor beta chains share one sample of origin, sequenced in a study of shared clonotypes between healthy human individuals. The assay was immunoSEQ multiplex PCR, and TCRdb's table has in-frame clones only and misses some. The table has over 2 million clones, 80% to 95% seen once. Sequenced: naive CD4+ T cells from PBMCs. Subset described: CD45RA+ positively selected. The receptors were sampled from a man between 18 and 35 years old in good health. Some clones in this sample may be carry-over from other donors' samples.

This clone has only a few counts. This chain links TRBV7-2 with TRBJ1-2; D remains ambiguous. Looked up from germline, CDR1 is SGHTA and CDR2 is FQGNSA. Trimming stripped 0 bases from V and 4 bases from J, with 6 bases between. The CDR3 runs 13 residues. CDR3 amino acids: CASSLALGYGYTF. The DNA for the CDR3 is TGTGCCAGCAGCTTAGCTTTGGGCTATGGCTACACCTTC.

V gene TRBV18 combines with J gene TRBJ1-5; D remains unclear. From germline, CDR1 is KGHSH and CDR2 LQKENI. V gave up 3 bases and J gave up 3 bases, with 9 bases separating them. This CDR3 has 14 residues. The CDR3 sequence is CASSPGVTNQPQHF. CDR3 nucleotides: TGTGCCAGCTCACCGGGTGTTACCAATCAGCCCCAGCATTTT.

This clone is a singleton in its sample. This CDR3 is CASSLGAIYGDEQFF. CDR3 nucleotides: TGTGCCAGCAGCTTAGGTGCGATTTATGGGGATGAGCAGTTCTTC. The rearrangement uses TRBV7-9 and TRBJ2-1, with unresolved D. V lost 1 base, J lost 8 bases, and 15 bases lay in between. The CDR3 totals 15 residues. CDR1 is SEHNR, CDR2 FQNEAQ, per germline (reference sequence).

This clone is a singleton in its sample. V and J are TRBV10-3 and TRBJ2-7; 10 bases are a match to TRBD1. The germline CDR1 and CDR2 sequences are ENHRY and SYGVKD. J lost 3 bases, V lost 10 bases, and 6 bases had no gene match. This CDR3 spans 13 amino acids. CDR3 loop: CATKDRGNYEQYF. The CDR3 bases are TGTGCCACCAAGGACAGGGGGAACTACGAGCAGTACTTC.

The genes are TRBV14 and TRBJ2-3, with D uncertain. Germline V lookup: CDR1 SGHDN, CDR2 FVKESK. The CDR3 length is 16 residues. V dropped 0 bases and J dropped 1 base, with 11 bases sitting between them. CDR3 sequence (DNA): TGTGCCAGCAGCCAAGATCTAGGGTCGGGCACAGATACGCAGTATTTT. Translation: CASSQDLGSGTDTQYF. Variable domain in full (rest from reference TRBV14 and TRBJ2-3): EAGVTQFPSHSVIEKGQTVTLRCDPISGHDNLYWYRRVMGKEIKFLLHFVKESKQDESGMPNNRFLAERTGGTYSTLKVQPAELEDSGVYFCASSQDLGSGTDTQYFGPGTRLTVL.

In DNA form, the CDR3 reads TGCGCCAGCAGCCAACGGACGGGACCGGGGACCCAGTACTTC. As protein: CASSQRTGPGTQYF. The chain links TRBV5-1 to TRBJ2-5, with D possibly called TRBD1 or TRBD2 (5 bases each). The ends were cut back, 4 bases at V and 7 bases at J, with 17 bases in the middle. CDR3 length equals 14 residues. Germline CDR1 SGHRS, CDR2 YFSETQ.

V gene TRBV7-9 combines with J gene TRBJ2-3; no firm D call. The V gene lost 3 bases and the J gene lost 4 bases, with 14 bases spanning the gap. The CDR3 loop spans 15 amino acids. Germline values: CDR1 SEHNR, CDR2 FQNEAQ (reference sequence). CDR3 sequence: CASSLLPVAADTQYF. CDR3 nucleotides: TGTGCCAGCAGCTTGCTGCCCGTGGCGGCAGATACGCAGTATTTT.

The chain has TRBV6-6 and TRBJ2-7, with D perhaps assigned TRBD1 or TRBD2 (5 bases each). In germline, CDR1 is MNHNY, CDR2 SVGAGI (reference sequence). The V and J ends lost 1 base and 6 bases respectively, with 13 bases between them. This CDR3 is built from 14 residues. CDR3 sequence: CASSYLGRRSEQYF. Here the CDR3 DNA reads TGTGCCAGCAGTTACTTGGGACGGAGATCCGAGCAGTACTTC.

The CDR3 DNA is TGTGCCAGCAGCTCGCCCACAGGGGCCGATTTAAACACCATATATTTT. This gives the protein CASSSPTGADLNTIYF. The V and J genes are TRBV28 and TRBJ1-3; TRBD1 matches 7 bases. V shed 6 bases and J 6 bases; nucleotides not matched to a gene: 14. Germline V lookup: CDR1 MDHEN, CDR2 SYDVKM. This CDR3 region has 16 residues.

The CDR3 sequence is CASSRSGTGEGNGYTF. CDR3 sequence (DNA): TGCGCCAGCAGCAGATCGGGGACAGGGGAGGGCAATGGCTACACCTTC. The chain combines TRBV5-1 with TRBJ1-2, with 10 bases aligning to TRBD1. The germline CDR1 and CDR2 sequences are SGHRS and YFSETQ. V lost 4 bases, J lost 6 bases, and 12 bases stayed unmatched. This CDR3 is 16 amino acids long.

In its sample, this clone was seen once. CDR3 sequence: CASSTTGTGGEQYF. The CDR3 region has the DNA TGTGCCAGCAGTACCACCGGGACAGGGGGCGAGCAGTACTTC. The rearrangement links TRBV7-9 to TRBJ2-7; 11 bases line up with TRBD1. Losses at the gene ends were 6 bases for V and 6 bases for J; bases not matched to a gene: 7. CDR1 is SEHNR, CDR2 FQNEAQ, per germline (reference sequence). This CDR3 has 14 residues.

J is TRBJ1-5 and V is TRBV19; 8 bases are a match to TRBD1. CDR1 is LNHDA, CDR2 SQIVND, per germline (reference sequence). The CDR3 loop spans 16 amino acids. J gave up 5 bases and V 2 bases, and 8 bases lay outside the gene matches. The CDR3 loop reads CASSIIQGAKDQPQHF. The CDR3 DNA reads TGTGCCAGTAGTATAATCCAGGGGGCTAAAGATCAGCCCCAGCATTTT.

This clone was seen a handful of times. The CDR3 DNA is TGTGCCAGCAGTCCTCTGGGTGAGAACACTGAAGCTTTCTTT. Its protein is CASSPLGENTEAFF. J is TRBJ1-1 and V is TRBV27; D unclear. The CDR3 loop spans 14 amino acids. Trimming shortened V by 5 bases and J by 1 base, and 11 bases separated the two germline ends. In germline, CDR1 is MNHEY, CDR2 SMNVEV (reference sequence).